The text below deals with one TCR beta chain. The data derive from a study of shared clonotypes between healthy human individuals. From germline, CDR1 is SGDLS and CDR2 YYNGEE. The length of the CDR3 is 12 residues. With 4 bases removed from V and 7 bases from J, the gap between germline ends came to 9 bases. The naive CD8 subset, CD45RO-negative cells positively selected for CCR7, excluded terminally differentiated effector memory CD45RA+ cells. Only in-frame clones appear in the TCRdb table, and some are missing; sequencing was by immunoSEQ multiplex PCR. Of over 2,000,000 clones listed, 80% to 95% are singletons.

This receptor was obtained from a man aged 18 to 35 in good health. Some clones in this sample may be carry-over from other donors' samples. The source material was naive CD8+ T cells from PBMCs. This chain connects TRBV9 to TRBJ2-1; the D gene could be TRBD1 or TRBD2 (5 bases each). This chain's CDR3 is CASSSGRNEQFF. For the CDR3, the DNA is TGTGCCAGCAGCTCAGGGAGAAATGAGCAGTTCTTC.